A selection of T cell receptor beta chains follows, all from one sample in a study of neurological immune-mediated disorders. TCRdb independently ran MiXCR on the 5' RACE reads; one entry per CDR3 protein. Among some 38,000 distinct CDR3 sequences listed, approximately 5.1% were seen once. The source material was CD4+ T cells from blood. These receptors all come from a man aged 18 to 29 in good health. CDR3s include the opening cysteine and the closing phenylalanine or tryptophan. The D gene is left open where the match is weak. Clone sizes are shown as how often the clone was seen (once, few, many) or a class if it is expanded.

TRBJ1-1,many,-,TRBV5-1,TGCGCCAGCAGCTTGAACCCAGGGGTGAACACTGAAGCTTTCTTT,CASSLNPGVNTEAFF
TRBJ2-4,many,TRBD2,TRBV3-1,TGTGCCAGCAGCCACCTAGCGGGGGATAAAAACATTCAGTACTTC,CASSHLAGDKNIQYF
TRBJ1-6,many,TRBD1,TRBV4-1,TGCGCCAGCAGCCAAGTACCTACAGGGGCAAACTGGTATTCACCCCTCCACTTT,CASSQVPTGANWYSPLHF
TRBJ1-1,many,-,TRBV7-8,TGTGCCAGCAGCTTAGCGGGGATCAACACTGAAGCTTTCTTT,CASSLAGINTEAFF
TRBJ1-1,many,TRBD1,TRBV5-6,TGTGCCAGCACCTTTGGGGGACAGAGAATGAACACTGAAGCTTTCTTT,CASTFGGQRMNTEAFF
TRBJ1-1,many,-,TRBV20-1,TGCAGTGCGGCCGGGTCGACCTCGATGAACACTGAAGCTTTCTTT,CSAAGSTSMNTEAFF
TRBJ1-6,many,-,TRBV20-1,TGCAGTGCTCTGACGGATTTTAATTCACCCCTCCACTTT,CSALTDFNSPLHF
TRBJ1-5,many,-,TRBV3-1,TGTGCCAGCAGCCAAGGCGGGCCAAACAATCAGCCCCAGCATTTT,CASSQGGPNNQPQHF
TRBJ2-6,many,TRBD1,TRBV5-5,TGTGCCAGCAACCCTCCGGGACAGGGACCCTCTGGGGCCAACGTCCTGACTTTC,CASNPPGQGPSGANVLTF
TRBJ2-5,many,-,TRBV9,TGTGCCAGCAGCGTAGGGTCGTCAGAGACCCAGTACTTC,CASSVGSSETQYF
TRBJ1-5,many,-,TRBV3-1,TGTGCCAGCAGCCAAGGGGGCGCAATTAGCAATCAGCCCCAGCATTTT,CASSQGGAISNQPQHF
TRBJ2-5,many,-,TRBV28,TGTGCCAGCAGTTTGGTGGCGAAGGAGACCCAGTACTTC,CASSLVAKETQYF
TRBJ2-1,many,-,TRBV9,TGTGCCAGCAGCGAGTCTCCGAGACTTTACAATGAGCAGTTCTTC,CASSESPRLYNEQFF
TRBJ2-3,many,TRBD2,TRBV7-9,TGTGCCAGCAGCTTAGGACTAGCGGGGGTCACAGATACGCAGTATTTT,CASSLGLAGVTDTQYF
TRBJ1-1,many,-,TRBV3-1,TGTGCCAGCAGCCGCGCAGGGAGGGGGAACACTGAAGCTTTCTTT,CASSRAGRGNTEAFF
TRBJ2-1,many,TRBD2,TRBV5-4,TGTGCCAGCAGCTCGGGACTAGGATCCTACAATGAGCAGTTCTTC,CASSSGLGSYNEQFF
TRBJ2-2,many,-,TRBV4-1,TGCGCCAGCTCCCCCGTGGGTACCGGGGAGCTGTTTTTT,CASSPVGTGELFF
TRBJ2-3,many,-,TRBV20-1,TGCAGTGCTAGGTTGCCTACCCTCACAGATACGCAGTATTTT,CSARLPTLTDTQYF
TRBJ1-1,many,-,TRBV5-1,TGCGCCAGCAGGGACAGCATGAACACTGAAGCTTTCTTT,CASRDSMNTEAFF
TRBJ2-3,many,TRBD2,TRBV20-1,TGCAGTGCTAATACCGGGACTAGCGCCAGCGGGGGGGACTTT,CSANTGTSASGGDF
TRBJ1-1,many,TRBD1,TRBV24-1,TGTGGCTCCCCGGGGGACAGGGGGCCTCCAGGTCCTATGAACACTGAAGCTTTCTTT,CGSPGDRGPPGPMNTEAFF
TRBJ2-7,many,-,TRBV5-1,TGCGCCAGCAGCTTGGCCCTAACCCCCTACGAGCAGTACTTC,CASSLALTPYEQYF
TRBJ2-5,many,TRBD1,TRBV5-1,TGCGCCAGCAGCTTGGCCACAGGGGTTGGACAGACCCAGTACTTC,CASSLATGVGQTQYF
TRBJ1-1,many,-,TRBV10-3,TGTGCCATCAATGGACAGACGAACACTGAAGCTTTCTTT,CAINGQTNTEAFF
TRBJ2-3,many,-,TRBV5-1,TGCGCCAGCAGCATCCTCGGGAGCACAGATACGCAGTATTTT,CASSILGSTDTQYF
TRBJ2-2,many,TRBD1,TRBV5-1,TGCGCCAGCAGCTTGGGGACAGGGACCGCCGGGGAGCTGTTTTTT,CASSLGTGTAGELFF
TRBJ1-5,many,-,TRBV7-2,TGTGCCAGCAGCTCGAACATAAGGGGCAATCAGCCCCAGCATTTT,CASSSNIRGNQPQHF
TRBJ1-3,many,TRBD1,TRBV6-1,TGTGCCAGCAGTCTCCTACAGGGGTCTGGAAACACCATATATTTT,CASSLLQGSGNTIYF
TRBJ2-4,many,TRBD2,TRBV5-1,TGCGCCAGCAGCTCCGGGGTAGCGGGGGACATTCAGTACTTC,CASSSGVAGDIQYF
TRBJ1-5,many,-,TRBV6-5,TGTGCCAGCAGACCAGGATATAGCAATCAGCCCCAGCATTTT,CASRPGYSNQPQHF
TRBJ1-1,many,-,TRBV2,TGTGCCAGCAGTGCAGGGAGACGTATGAACACTGAAGCTTTCTTT,CASSAGRRMNTEAFF
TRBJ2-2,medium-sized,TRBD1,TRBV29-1,TGCAGCGTCAAACTACCGGGACAGAGGTCAGGGGAGCTGTTTTTT,CSVKLPGQRSGELFF
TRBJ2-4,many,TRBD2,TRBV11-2,TGTGCCAGCAGCCCAGGGACTAGTTCAAACATTCAGTACTTC,CASSPGTSSNIQYF